The 23 T cell receptor beta chains given below trace back to one sample, sequenced in a study of human T cells and chemical hapten exposure. Indicated time point: pre-sensitization, week 0. Treatment reported: therapeutic diphenylcyclopropenone sensitization with weekly scalp DPC. TCRdb reanalysed the RACE reads using MiXCR and keeps one entry per CDR3 protein. The sample includes 280,000 or so distinct CDR3 sequences, approximately 7.5% of them seen just once. Source: whole blood, taken in connection with sensitization to the hapten diphenylcyclopropenone (DPC). The receptors come from a young man with alopecia areata. Some clones in this sample may be carry-over from other donors' samples.

This sequence joins TRBV12-3 or TRBV12-4 and TRBJ2-1, with 10 nucleotides matching TRBD2. Trimming removed 10 bases from V and 3 bases from J; junction bases left unmatched: 9. The CDR3 loop spans 15 amino acids. CDR3 sequence: CAISKAGGIYNEQFF. DNA of the CDR3: TGTGCCATATCCAAAGCGGGGGGGATCTACAATGAGCAGTTCTTC.

This clonotype was seen ten or more times. The genes are TRBV10-2 and TRBJ1-3, with D unclear. CDR1 and CDR2 (germline): WSHSY, SAAADI. V lost 9 bases to trimming and J lost 2 bases, with 14 bases between them. The CDR3 consists of 14 residues. This CDR3 is CASTTRLTGNTIYF. CDR3 bases: TGCGCCAGTACGACTCGGCTAACTGGAAACACCATATATTTT.

The gene calls are TRBV12-3 or TRBV12-4 and TRBJ2-5; 7 nucleotides line up with TRBD2. The CDR3 totals 13 residues. J gave up 2 bases and V 4 bases, and 1 base lay outside the gene matches. CDR3 region: CASSWRGQETQYF. As DNA, the CDR3 is TGTGCCAGCAGTTGGCGGGGGCAAGAGACCCAGTACTTC.

This clonotype was seen only a few times. The V call is TRBV7-2, the J call TRBJ1-6; D gene uncertain. Trimming took off 2 bases at V and 8 bases at J, with 16 bases between the two ends. Looked up from germline, CDR1 is SGHTA and CDR2 is FQGNSA. CDR3 length: 16 amino acids. The CDR3 bases are TGTGCCAGCAGCTTAACACAAAGGGTTTGGGATTCACCCCTCCACTTT. This sequence encodes CASSLTQRVWDSPLHF. The full variable domain, with the rest looked up from reference TRBV7-2 and TRBJ1-6, is GAGVSQSPSNKVTEKGKDVELRCDPISGHTALYWYRQSLGQGLEFLIYFQGNSAPDKSGLPSDRFSAERTGGSVSTLTIQRTQQEDSAVYLCASSLTQRVWDSPLHFGNGTRLTVT.

This chain connects TRBV6-5 to TRBJ2-5, with a weak D call TRBD2 (6 bases). Germline V gives CDR1 MNHEY, CDR2 SVGAGI. V gave up 0 bases and J gave up 5 bases, with 10 bases separating them. The length of the CDR3 is 14 residues. CDR3 loop: CASSYSGTGETQYF. In DNA form, the CDR3 reads TGTGCCAGCAGTTACTCAGGGACTGGTGAGACCCAGTACTTC.

There are a few counts of this clonotype. CDR3 region: CSARRARQETQYF. CDR3 DNA: TGCAGTGCCCGAAGGGCAAGACAAGAGACCCAGTACTTC. The gene calls are TRBV20-1 and TRBJ2-5; D gene ambiguous. Germline V CDR1 and CDR2: DFQATT, SNEGSKA (reference sequence). The germline V and J ends were trimmed by 6 bases and 2 bases, with 13 bases remaining between them. This CDR3 contains 13 residues.

The genes are TRBV7-2 and TRBJ2-1; D gene ambiguous. Germline CDR1 SGHTA, CDR2 FQGNSA. The CDR3 contains 14 residues. Trimming stripped 2 bases from V and 5 bases from J, with 10 bases between. CDR3 DNA sequence: TGTGCCAGCAGCTTATCAGGACCTGACAATGAGCAGTTCTTC. Translating it yields CASSLSGPDNEQFF.

This clonotype was counted between two and nine times. V is TRBV12-3 or TRBV12-4 and J is TRBJ1-4; maybe TRBD1 (6 bases). The CDR3 contains 14 residues. V dropped 5 bases and J dropped 8 bases, with 15 bases sitting between them. The CDR3: CASSRARGNEKLFF. The CDR3 coding sequence is TGTGCCAGCAGTCGTGCGAGGGGGAACGAAAAACTGTTTTTT.

This clonotype turned up a few times. The genes are TRBV7-8 and TRBJ1-4, with TRBD1 identical over 9 bases. V gave up 4 bases and J gave up 8 bases; unmatched junction bases: 11. The V gene's germline CDR1 is SGHVS and CDR2 FQNEAQ. This CDR3 comprises 16 residues. The DNA of the CDR3 is TGTGCCAGCAGCTCGTTTTCGGGACAGGGATACGAAAAACTGTTTTTT. This sequence encodes CASSSFSGQGYEKLFF.

The chain combines TRBV4-3 with TRBJ2-5, with 9 bases aligning to TRBD2. There are 14 residues in the CDR3. J was trimmed by 1 base and V by 5 bases; bases with no gene match: 2. Germline assignment: CDR1 LGHNA and CDR2 YSLEER. CDR3 nucleotide sequence: TGCGCCAGCAGCAAACTAGCGGGCCAAGAGACCCAGTACTTC. Translated: CASSKLAGQETQYF.

The chain couples TRBV3-1 to TRBJ2-3; D ambiguous. V was clipped by 0 bases and J by 0 bases, with 4 bases between them. CDR1 and CDR2 from the germline V gene are LGHDT and YNNKEL (reference sequence). The CDR3 has 14 residues. In nucleotides, the CDR3 is TGTGCCAGCAGCCAAGACGTTAGCACAGATACGCAGTATTTT. Translated, it gives CASSQDVSTDTQYF.

This clonotype was seen repeatedly, ten times or more. The chain employs TRBV5-1 and TRBJ2-7, with TRBD1 identical over 11 bases. With V trimmed by 4 bases and J by 6 bases, 3 bases remained unmatched. The CDR3 contains 13 residues. Germline V gene lookup returns CDR1 SGHRS and CDR2 YFSETQ. CDR3 coding DNA: TGCGCCAGCAGCCGGACAGGGGGCGGCGAGCAGTACTTC. Protein sequence: CASSRTGGGEQYF.

This clonotype turned up a few times. This chain links TRBV6-6 with TRBJ2-7; D might be TRBD1 (5 bases). Germline values: CDR1 MNHNY, CDR2 SVGAGI (reference sequence). V was cut by 2 bases and J by 2 bases, with 10 bases left in between. CDR3 length: 14 amino acids. The CDR3 sequence: CASSYQGLTYEQYF. The CDR3 nucleotides are TGTGCCAGCAGTTACCAGGGTTTAACCTACGAGCAGTACTTC.

This clonotype was found many times. The V and J genes are TRBV29-1 and TRBJ1-2, with TRBD1 matching over 7 bases. This CDR3 spans 16 amino acids. With 5 bases clipped from V and 4 bases from J, the junction kept 16 bases outside the gene matches. The germline gives CDR1 SQVTM, CDR2 ANQGSEA. CDR3 in amino acids: CSVRPVRDSLPYGYTF. The DNA of the CDR3 is TGCAGCGTTCGGCCCGTCCGGGACAGCCTACCCTATGGCTACACCTTC.

This clonotype was seen at least ten times. This sequence joins TRBV6-2 or TRBV6-3 and TRBJ2-2; 9 bases map to TRBD2. The V and J ends lost 0 bases and 5 bases, in that order; junction bases with no gene match: 10. Germline CDR1 MNHEY, CDR2 SVGEGT. CDR3 length: 18 amino acids. CDR3 region: CASSYSYPLAGRTGELFF. The CDR3 nucleotides are TGTGCCAGCAGTTACTCGTATCCGCTAGCGGGGAGGACCGGGGAGCTGTTTTTT.

Only a few counts were recorded for this clonotype. The chain recombines TRBV29-1 with TRBJ2-7, with D perhaps assigned TRBD1 or TRBD2 (5 bases each). Trimming took off 4 bases at V and 1 base at J, with 11 bases between the two ends. The CDR3 is 13 residues long. Germline values: CDR1 SQVTM, CDR2 ANQGSEA. CDR3: CSVVWGPSYEQYF. The CDR3 nucleotides read TGCAGCGTTGTTTGGGGACCGTCCTACGAGCAGTACTTC.

This clonotype was seen a handful of times. This chain connects TRBV10-3 to TRBJ2-3; 8 nucleotides match TRBD1. CDR3 size: 14 residues. V was clipped by 6 bases and J by 1 base; unmatched bases: 3. Per germline, CDR1 ENHRY and CDR2 SYGVKD. The CDR3 region is CAIRGQGRTDTQYF. The CDR3 DNA is TGTGCCATCAGAGGACAGGGCCGCACAGATACGCAGTATTTT.

This clonotype was seen more than once but under ten times. This chain connects TRBV12-3 or TRBV12-4 to TRBJ1-2; 7 nucleotides match TRBD1. The CDR3 covers 15 residues. The J segment lost 0 bases and the V segment lost 6 bases, leaving 7 bases of the junction unmatched. The CDR3 DNA reads TGTGCCAGCAGGGCCGGGACAGCAACTAACTATGGCTACACCTTC. Translation: CASRAGTATNYGYTF.

This clonotype was observed many times. The chain employs TRBV7-8 and TRBJ2-1, with TRBD2 matching 9 bases. V lost 11 bases to trimming and J lost 7 bases; unmatched junction nucleotides: 15. The CDR3 totals 15 residues. The germline V gene has CDR1 SGHVS and CDR2 FQNEAQ. The CDR3 nucleotides are TGTGCCGGGAGCGGGGGGCCCGACGGAGGGAATGAGCAGTTCTTC. Encoded protein: CAGSGGPDGGNEQFF.

The DNA of the CDR3 is TGTGCCAGCAGGAGTACACCTAGCTCCTATAATTCACCCCTCCACTTT. Its translation: CASRSTPSSYNSPLHF. The rearrangement uses TRBV6-5 and TRBJ1-6; D gene unclear. Germline V gene lookup returns CDR1 MNHEY and CDR2 SVGAGI. V was cut by 6 bases and J by 0 bases, with 12 bases left in between. The CDR3 loop spans 16 amino acids.

The chain employs TRBV12-3 or TRBV12-4 and TRBJ2-1, with D perhaps TRBD1 or TRBD2 (6 bases each). V dropped 6 bases and J dropped 9 bases, with 24 bases sitting between them. CDR3 length: 16 amino acids. CDR3 DNA sequence: TGTGCCAGCAGGCCCCCCGGGGGCGGTGATAGTGGTGAGCAGTTCTTC. It yields the protein CASRPPGGGDSGEQFF.

The rearrangement uses TRBV10-3 and TRBJ2-2; 7 bases are a match to TRBD1. The J segment lost 6 bases and the V segment lost 6 bases, leaving 7 bases of the junction unmatched. Looked up from germline, CDR1 is ENHRY and CDR2 is SYGVKD. This CDR3 has 14 residues. CDR3 amino acids: CAISSGQRAGELFF. DNA of the CDR3: TGTGCCATCAGCTCGGGACAGCGAGCCGGGGAGCTGTTTTTT.

This clonotype was picked up a small number of times. V usage is TRBV4-1 and J usage is TRBJ2-3, with TRBD2 matching 12 bases. This CDR3 spans 17 amino acids. Germline V gene lookup returns CDR1 MGHRA and CDR2 YSYEKL. Unmatched junction bases numbered 5, after V lost 0 bases and J lost 4 bases. The CDR3 DNA reads TGCGCCAGCAGCCAAGATGTAAGACTAGCGGGGGCAGATACGCAGTATTTT. This translates into CASSQDVRLAGADTQYF.